These 5 T cell receptor beta chains share one sample of origin, sequenced in a study of T cells expressing NK-cell markers. TCRdb re-called the 5' RACE reads and shows each CDR3 protein once, DNA omitted. The repertoire shows about 460,000 distinct CDR3 sequences; the top ten hold over 1.1%. Sequenced input: blood T cells: a sorted CD56 or NKG2C T cell subset, CD4+ or CD8+ T cells, or bulk PBMC T cells (not recorded which). Every receptor here comes from a woman between 45 and 60 years old in good health.

The chain employs TRBV20-1 and TRBJ1-1. The CDR3 extends over 13 amino acids. CDR1 is DFQATT and CDR2 is SNEGSKA in the germline V gene (reference sequence). Here the CDR3 reads CSARDGVNTEAFF.

The CDR3 is CASSLLKDTEAFF. The gene calls are TRBV12-3 or TRBV12-4 and TRBJ1-1. The CDR3 totals 13 residues.

The gene calls are TRBV19 and TRBJ2-7. The CDR3 runs 14 residues. Germline CDR1 reads LNHDA; CDR2 reads SQIVND (reference sequence). The CDR3: CASSIELRSYEQYF.

The V call is TRBV15, the J call TRBJ1-2. The CDR3 extends over 16 amino acids. CDR1 LNHNV and CDR2 YYDKDF come from the germline V gene (reference sequence). CDR3 amino acids: CATSGQIGTAGYGYTF.

The chain links TRBV2 to TRBJ2-1; with no DNA, the TCRdb D assignment of TRBD2 cannot be verified. Germline V gene lookup returns CDR1 SNHLY and CDR2 FYNNEI. The CDR3 totals 16 residues. The CDR3 region is CASSGLTSVRYNEQFF.